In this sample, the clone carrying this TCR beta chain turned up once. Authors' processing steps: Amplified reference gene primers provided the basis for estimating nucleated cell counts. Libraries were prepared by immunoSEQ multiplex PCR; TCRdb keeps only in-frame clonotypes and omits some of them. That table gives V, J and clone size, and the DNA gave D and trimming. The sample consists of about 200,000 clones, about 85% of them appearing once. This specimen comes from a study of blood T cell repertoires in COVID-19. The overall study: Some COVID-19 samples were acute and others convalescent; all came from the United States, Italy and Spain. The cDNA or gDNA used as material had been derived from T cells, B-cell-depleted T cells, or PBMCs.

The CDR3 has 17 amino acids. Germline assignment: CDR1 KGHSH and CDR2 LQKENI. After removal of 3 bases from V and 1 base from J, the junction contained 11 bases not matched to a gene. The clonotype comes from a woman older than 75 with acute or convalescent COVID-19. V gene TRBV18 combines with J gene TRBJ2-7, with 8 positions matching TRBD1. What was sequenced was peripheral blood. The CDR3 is CASSPFVPGQASYEQYF. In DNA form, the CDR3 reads TGTGCCAGCTCACCTTTCGTCCCGGGACAGGCTTCCTACGAGCAGTACTTC.